This TCR beta chain comes out of a study of T cell repertoires in cytomegalovirus infection (dated by TCRdb to between 2018 and 2020). Some background on the complete study: The HLA type of each donor mattered for the analysis, because public TCR beta signatures pointed to carriage of CMV infection along with the matching HLA type.

Sequencing was performed on an Illumina HiSeq 1500. TCRdb cleaned the public reads at Q25 with fastp, built clones with MiXCR and kept in-frame beta chains. For every CDR3 protein sequence, its rows merge into one entry that carries the most common genes and DNA. In all, the sample holds fewer than 250,000 distinct CDR3 sequences, and around an eighth of those were seen once. The top ten hold 1.5% to 2% of the sample. Remarks on this clonotype: Its antigen remains unidentified. No base quality information exists; no much larger clone differs at one position.

Beyond this particular receptor, the publication reports: In the ex vivo response, HLA-C-restricted CMV-specific TCR beta clonotypes were dominant, and in two of eight donors the single most frequent clonotype came from this HLA-C-restricted group. Cumulative frequency of public TCR beta family members discriminated carriers of CMV infection plus the relevant HLA type in this cohort and an independent approximately 400-donor cohort.

V is reduced by 8 bases and J by 0 bases, leaving a spacing of 11 bases between them. There are 14 amino acids in the CDR3, from cysteine to phenylalanine inclusive. Left in the record is the CDR3 DNA by itself, 42 bases read in frame from the first base. The germline V gene (reference sequence) gives CDR1 as LNHDA and CDR2 as SQIVND. Rearrangement joined TRBV19 to TRBJ1-3, with the D gene uncertain. The receptor's source is a human donor in good health (CMV status not recorded). Some clones in this sample may be carry-over from other donors' samples. Sequencing was performed on PBMCs. CDR3 region: CASRTAASGNTIYF. The sequenced DNA is TGTGCCAGTCGAACAGCGGCCTCTGGAAACACCATATATTTT.